This T cell receptor (beta chain) was identified during a study of early T cells in non-severe SARS-CoV-2 infection. This clonotype was observed many times. V lost 5 bases and J lost 2; bases outside the gene matches: 5. The CDR3 length is 13 residues. Germline V gives CDR1 SQVTM, CDR2 ANQGSEA. TCRdb itself ran the 5' RACE reads through MiXCR, one entry per CDR3 protein. Of about 58,000 distinct CDR3 sequences listed, over 10% are singletons. The chain combines TRBV29-1 with TRBJ1-2, with 7 bases fitting TRBD1. The sequencing input was whole blood. The sequence was obtained from an adult who was a healthcare worker with PCR-confirmed SARS-CoV-2 infection or an uninfected control (not recorded which). The DNA for the CDR3 is TGCAGCGTTACAGGGGATTGGAACTATGGCTACACCTTC. Protein product: CSVTGDWNYGYTF.